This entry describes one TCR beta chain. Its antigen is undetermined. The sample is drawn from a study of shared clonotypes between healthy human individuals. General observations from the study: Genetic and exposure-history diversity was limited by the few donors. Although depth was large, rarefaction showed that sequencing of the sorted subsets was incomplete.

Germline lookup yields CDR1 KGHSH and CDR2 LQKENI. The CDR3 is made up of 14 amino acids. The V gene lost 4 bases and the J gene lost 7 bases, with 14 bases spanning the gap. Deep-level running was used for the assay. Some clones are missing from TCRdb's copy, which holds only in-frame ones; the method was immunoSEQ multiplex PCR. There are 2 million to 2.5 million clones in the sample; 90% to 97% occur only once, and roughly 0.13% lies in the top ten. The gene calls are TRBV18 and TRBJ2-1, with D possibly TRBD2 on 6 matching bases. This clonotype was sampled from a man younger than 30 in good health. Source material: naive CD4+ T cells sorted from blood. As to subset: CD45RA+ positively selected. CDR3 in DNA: TGTGCCAGCTCACAACTCGGGGGAGGTAATGAGCAGTTCTTC. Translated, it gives CASSQLGGGNEQFF.